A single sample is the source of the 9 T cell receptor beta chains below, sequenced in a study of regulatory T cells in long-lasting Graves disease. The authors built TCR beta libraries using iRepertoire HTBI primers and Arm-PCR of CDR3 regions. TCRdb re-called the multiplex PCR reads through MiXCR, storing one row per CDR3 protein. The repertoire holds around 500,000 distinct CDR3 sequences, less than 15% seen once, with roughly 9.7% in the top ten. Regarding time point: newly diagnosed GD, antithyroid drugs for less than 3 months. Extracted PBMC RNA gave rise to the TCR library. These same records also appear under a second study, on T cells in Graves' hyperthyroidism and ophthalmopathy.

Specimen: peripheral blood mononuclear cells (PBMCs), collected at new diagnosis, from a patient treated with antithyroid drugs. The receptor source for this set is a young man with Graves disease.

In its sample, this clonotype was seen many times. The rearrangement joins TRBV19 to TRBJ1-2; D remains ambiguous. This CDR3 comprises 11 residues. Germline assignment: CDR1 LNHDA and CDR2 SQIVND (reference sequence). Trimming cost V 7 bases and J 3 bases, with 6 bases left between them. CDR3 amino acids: CASMTDYGYTF. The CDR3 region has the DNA TGTGCCAGTATGACGGACTATGGCTACACCTTC.

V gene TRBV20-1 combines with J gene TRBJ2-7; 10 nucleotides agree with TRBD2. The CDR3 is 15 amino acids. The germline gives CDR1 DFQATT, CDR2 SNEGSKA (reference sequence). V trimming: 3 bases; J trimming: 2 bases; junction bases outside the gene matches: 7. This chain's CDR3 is CSASRTSGNTYEQYF. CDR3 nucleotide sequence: TGCAGTGCTAGTCGGACTAGCGGTAATACCTACGAGCAGTACTTC.

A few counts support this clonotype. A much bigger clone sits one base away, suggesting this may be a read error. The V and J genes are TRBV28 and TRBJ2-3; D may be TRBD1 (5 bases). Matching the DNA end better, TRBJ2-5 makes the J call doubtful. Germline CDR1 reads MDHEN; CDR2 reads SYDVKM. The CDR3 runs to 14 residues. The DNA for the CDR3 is TGTGCCAGCAGTTTATTGGTCCCAAAAGGGGTCCAGTACTTC. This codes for CASSLLVPKGVQYF.

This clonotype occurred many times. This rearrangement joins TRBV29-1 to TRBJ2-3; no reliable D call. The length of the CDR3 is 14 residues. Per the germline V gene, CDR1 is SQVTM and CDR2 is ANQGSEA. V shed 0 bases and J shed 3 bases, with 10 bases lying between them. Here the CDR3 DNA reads TGCAGCGTTGAAGATGGACGCGGAACAGATACGCAGTATTTT. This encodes CSVEDGRGTDTQYF.

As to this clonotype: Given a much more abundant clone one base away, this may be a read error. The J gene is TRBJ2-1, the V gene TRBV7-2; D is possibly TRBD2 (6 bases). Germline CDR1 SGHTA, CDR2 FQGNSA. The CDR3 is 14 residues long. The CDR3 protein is CASSLETRYNEQLF. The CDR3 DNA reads TGTGCCAGCAGCCTAGAGACTAGATACAATGAGCAGCTCTTC.

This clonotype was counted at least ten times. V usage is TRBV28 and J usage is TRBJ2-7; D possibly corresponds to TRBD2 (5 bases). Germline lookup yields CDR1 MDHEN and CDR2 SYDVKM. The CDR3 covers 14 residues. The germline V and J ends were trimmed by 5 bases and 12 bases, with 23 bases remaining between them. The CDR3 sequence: CASSPGIMPGLSYF. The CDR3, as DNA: TGTGCCAGCAGTCCCGGGATTATGCCTGGTTTGTCGTACTTC.

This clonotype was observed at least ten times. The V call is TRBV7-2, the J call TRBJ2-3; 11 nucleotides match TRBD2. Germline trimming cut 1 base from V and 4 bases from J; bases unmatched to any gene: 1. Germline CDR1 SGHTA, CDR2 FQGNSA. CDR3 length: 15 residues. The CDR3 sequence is CASSLVAGGPDTQYF. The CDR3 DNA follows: TGTGCCAGCAGCTTAGTAGCGGGAGGGCCAGATACGCAGTATTTT. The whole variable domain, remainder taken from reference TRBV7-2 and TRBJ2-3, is GAGVSQSPSNKVTEKGKDVELRCDPISGHTALYWYRQSLGQGLEFLIYFQGNSAPDKSGLPSDRFSAERTGGSVSTLTIQRTQQEDSAVYLCASSLVAGGPDTQYFGPGTRLTVL.

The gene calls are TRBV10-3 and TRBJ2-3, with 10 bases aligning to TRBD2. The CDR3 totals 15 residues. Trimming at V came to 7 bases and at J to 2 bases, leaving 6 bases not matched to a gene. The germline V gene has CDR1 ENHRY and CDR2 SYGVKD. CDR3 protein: CAITTSGDPTDTQYF. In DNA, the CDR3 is TGTGCCATCACTACTAGCGGGGACCCCACAGATACGCAGTATTTT.

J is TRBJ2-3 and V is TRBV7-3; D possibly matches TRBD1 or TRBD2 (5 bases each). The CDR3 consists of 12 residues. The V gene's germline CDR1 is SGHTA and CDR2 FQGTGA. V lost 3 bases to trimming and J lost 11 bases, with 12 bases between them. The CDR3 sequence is CASSLSGPVQYF. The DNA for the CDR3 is TGTGCCAGCAGCTTGTCGGGACCTGTGCAGTATTTT.